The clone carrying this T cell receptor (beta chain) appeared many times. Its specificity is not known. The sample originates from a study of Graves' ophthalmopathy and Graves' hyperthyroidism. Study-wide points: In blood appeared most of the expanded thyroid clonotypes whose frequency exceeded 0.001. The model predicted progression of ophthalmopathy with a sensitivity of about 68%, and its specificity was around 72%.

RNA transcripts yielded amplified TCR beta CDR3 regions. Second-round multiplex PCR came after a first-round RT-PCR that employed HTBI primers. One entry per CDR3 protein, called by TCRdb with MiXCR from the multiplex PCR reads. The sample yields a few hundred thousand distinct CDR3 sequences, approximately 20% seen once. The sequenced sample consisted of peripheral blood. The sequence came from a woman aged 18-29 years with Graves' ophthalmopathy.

The DNA for the CDR3 is TGTGCCAGCCACCGGGACAGGGGCGTTAATGAAGCTTTCTTT. Its translation is CASHRDRGVNEAFF. V and J are TRBV27 and TRBJ1-1; TRBD1 matches at 10 bases. This CDR3 has 14 residues. V trimming: 8 bases; J trimming: 7 bases; junction bases outside the gene matches: 10. Germline CDR1 and CDR2: MNHEY and SMNVEV (reference sequence).